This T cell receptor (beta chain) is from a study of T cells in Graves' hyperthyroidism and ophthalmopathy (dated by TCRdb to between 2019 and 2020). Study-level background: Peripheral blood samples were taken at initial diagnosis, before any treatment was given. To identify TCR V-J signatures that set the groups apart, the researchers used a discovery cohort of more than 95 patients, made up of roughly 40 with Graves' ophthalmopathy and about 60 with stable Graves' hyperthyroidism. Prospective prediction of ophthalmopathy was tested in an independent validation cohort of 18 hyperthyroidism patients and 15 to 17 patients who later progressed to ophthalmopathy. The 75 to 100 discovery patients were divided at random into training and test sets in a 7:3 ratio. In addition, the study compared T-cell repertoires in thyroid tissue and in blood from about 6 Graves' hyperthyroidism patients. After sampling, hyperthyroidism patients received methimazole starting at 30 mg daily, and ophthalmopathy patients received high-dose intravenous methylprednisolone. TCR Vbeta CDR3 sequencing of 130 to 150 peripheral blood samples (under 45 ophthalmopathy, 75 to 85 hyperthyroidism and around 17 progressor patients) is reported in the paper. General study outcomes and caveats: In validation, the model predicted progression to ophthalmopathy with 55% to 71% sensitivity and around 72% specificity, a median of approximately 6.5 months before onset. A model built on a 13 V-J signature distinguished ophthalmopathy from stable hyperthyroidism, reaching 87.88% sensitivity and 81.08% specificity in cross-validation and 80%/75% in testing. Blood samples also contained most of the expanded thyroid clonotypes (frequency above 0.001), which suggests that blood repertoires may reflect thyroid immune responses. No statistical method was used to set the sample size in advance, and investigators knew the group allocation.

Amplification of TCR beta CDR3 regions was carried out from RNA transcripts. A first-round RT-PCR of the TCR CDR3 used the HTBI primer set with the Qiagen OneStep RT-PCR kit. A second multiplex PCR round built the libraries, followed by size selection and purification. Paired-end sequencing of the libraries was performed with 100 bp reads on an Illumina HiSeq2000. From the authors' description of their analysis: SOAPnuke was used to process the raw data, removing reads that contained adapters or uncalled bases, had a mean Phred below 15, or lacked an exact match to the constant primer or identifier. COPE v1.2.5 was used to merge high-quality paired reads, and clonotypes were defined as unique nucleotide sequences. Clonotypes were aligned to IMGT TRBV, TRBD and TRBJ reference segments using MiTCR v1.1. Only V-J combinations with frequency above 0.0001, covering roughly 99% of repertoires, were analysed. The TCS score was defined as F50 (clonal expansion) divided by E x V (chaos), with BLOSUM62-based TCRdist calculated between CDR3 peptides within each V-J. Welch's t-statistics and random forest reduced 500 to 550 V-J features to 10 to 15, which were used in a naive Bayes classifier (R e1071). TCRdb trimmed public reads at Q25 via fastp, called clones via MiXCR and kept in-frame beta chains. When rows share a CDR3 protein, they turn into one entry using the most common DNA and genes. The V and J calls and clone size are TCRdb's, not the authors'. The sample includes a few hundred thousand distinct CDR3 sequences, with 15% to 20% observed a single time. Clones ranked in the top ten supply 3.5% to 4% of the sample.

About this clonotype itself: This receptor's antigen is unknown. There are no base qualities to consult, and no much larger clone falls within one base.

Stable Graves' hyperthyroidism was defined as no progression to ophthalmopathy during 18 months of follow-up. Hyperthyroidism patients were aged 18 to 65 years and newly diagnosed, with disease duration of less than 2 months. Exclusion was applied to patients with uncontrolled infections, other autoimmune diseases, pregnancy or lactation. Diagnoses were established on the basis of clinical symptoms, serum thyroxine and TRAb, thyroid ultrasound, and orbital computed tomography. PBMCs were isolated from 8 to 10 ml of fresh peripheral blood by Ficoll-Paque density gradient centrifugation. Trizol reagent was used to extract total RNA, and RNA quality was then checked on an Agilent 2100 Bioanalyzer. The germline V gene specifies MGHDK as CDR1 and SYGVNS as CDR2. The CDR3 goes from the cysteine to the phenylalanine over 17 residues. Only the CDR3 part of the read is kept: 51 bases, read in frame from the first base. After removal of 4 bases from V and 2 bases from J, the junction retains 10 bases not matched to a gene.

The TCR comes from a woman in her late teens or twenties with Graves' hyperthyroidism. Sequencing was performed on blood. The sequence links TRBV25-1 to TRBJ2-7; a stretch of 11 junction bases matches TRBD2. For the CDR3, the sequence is CASSAGFGTSGTYEQYF. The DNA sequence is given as TGTGCCAGCAGTGCCGGTTTTGGGACTAGCGGAACCTACGAGCAGTACTTC.